Presented here are 19 T cell receptor beta chains from one specimen sequenced in a study of blood T cell repertoires in COVID-19 (dated by TCRdb to 2020 to 2022). Library generation was performed with the immunoSEQ multiplex PCR assay. TCRdb took over this immuneACCESS table, retaining in-frame rearrangements with V and J assigned. Such tables are incomplete; in checked studies, under half of the missing clones stem from an unresolved V gene, and the remainder is unexplained. The sample records some 200,000 clones, around nine tenths of which are singletons. The ten most abundant clones make up roughly 3.9% of the sample. The sequencing sample was made of peripheral blood. The receptors originated from a man aged 18 to 29 with active or convalescent COVID-19.

The V gene is TRBV2, the J gene TRBJ2-1, with a possible D match to TRBD2 (5 bases). The CDR3 runs to 14 residues. Between the trimmed V and J ends, which lost 4 bases and 6 bases, there was a span of 13 bases. Germline-derived CDR1 and CDR2 are SNHLY and FYNNEI. The CDR3 reads CASSVELTSNEQFF. In nucleotides, the CDR3 is TGTGCCAGCAGTGTGGAGTTAACTAGCAATGAGCAGTTCTTC.

V is TRBV6-6 and J is TRBJ1-4; D is undetermined. Trimming removed 5 bases at V and 4 bases at J, with 20 bases between. The CDR3 covers 17 residues. The germline gives CDR1 MNHNY, CDR2 SVGAGI (reference sequence). The CDR3 loop is CASSHLLSGVFNEKLFF. DNA for the CDR3: TGTGCCAGCAGTCACCTCCTGTCCGGGGTATTTAATGAAAAACTGTTTTTT.

The rearrangement links TRBV19 to TRBJ1-3, with D perhaps matching TRBD1 (5 bases). Germline CDR1 LNHDA, CDR2 SQIVND (reference sequence). CDR3 length: 14 amino acids. The V and J ends lost 5 bases and 4 bases respectively, with 12 bases between them. In DNA, the CDR3 is TGTGCCAGTAGTTCCAGGGTCTCCGGAAACACCATATATTTT. Its translation is CASSSRVSGNTIYF.

This clone was seen a handful of times. The rearrangement links TRBV19 to TRBJ1-3; 7 bases align to TRBD1. The CDR3 contains 15 residues. V shed 5 bases, J shed 2 bases, and the junction held 6 bases outside the gene matches. Looked up from germline, CDR1 is LNHDA and CDR2 is SQIVND (reference sequence). In DNA, the CDR3 is TGTGCCAGTAGTCCTGAGACAGGGACTGGAAACACCATATATTTT. Its protein is CASSPETGTGNTIYF.

The chain employs TRBV29-1 and TRBJ1-2; a possible D gene is TRBD1 (5 bases). The CDR3 extends over 12 amino acids. The V gene's germline CDR1 is SQVTM and CDR2 ANQGSEA. V lost 6 bases and J 4 bases, leaving 12 bases between the germline ends. CDR3 amino acids: CSVGHHTYGYTF. CDR3 in DNA: TGCAGCGTCGGACACCATACCTATGGCTACACCTTC.

In its sample, this clone was seen once. V and J are TRBV11-2 and TRBJ1-1, with no clear D. The germline V gene encodes CDR1 SGHAT and CDR2 FQNNGV. V lost 5 bases to trimming and J lost 8 bases, with 12 bases between them. CDR3 length: 12 amino acids. The CDR3 sequence is CASSRTGKEAFF. The CDR3 DNA reads as TGTGCCAGCAGCCGGACCGGGAAGGAAGCTTTCTTT.

J is TRBJ2-1 and V is TRBV6-5; D call uncertain. V was cut by 0 bases and J by 10 bases, with 7 bases left in between. In germline, CDR1 is MNHEY, CDR2 SVGAGI. This CDR3 spans 12 amino acids. CDR3 DNA sequence: TGTGCCAGCAGTTACTCTGGAGTAGAGCAGTTCTTC. Its translation: CASSYSGVEQFF.

The chain combines TRBV18 with TRBJ2-7, with 9 bases aligning to TRBD1. The CDR3 consists of 15 residues. Germline CDR1 reads KGHSH; CDR2 reads LQKENI. The V and J ends lost 6 bases and 2 bases, in that order; junction bases with no gene match: 8. CDR3 DNA sequence: TGTGCCAGCTCGCAAACAGGGGGCTCAGCCTACGAGCAGTACGTC. This translates into CASSQTGGSAYEQYV.

This clone was counted only a few times. This sample includes further DNA sequences coding for the same CDR3. The J gene is TRBJ2-5, the V gene TRBV9; D remains ambiguous. This CDR3 contains 14 residues. Germline CDR1 reads SGDLS; CDR2 reads YYNGEE. The germline V and J ends were trimmed by 0 bases and 5 bases, with 11 bases remaining between them. The CDR3 protein is CASSVGTSRETQYF. CDR3 DNA: TGTGCCAGCAGCGTAGGTACCTCGAGGGAGACCCAGTACTTC. The full variable domain, completed using reference TRBV9 and TRBJ2-5, is DSGVTQTPKHLITATGQRVTLRCSPRSGDLSVYWYQQSLDQGLQFLIQYYNGEERAKGNILERFSAQQFPDLHSELNLSSLELGDSALYFCASSVGTSRETQYFGPGTRLLVL.

The chain has TRBV6-6 and TRBJ1-2; 7 bases match TRBD1. The V and J ends lost 2 bases and 0 bases, in that order; junction bases with no gene match: 6. The CDR3 consists of 16 residues. From germline, CDR1 is MNHNY and CDR2 SVGAGI (reference sequence). In DNA, the CDR3 is TGTGCCAGCAGTTACCGGAGACAGGGTGCTAACTATGGCTACACCTTC. Residues: CASSYRRQGANYGYTF.

V and J are TRBV7-2 and TRBJ1-1, with TRBD1 matching over 7 bases. Germline CDR1 reads SGHTA; CDR2 reads FQGNSA. V shed 6 bases, J shed 0 bases, and the junction held 7 bases outside the gene matches. This CDR3 comprises 15 residues. CDR3 in amino acids: CASSRSGQMNTEAFF. CDR3 in DNA: TGTGCCAGCAGTCGCTCGGGACAGATGAACACTGAAGCTTTCTTT. The full variable domain, rest sourced from reference TRBV7-2 and TRBJ1-1, is GAGVSQSPSNKVTEKGKDVELRCDPISGHTALYWYRQSLGQGLEFLIYFQGNSAPDKSGLPSDRFSAERTGGSVSTLTIQRTQQEDSAVYLCASSRSGQMNTEAFFGQGTRLTVV.

This clone was counted once. CDR3 bases: TGTGCCAGCTCACCACGGACAGGCGAAAATCAGCCCCAGCATTTT. Amino acid sequence: CASSPRTGENQPQHF. The chain uses TRBV18 and TRBJ1-5; 7 bases are a match to TRBD1. This CDR3 contains 15 residues. Germline CDR1 is KGHSH and CDR2 is LQKENI. Unmatched junction bases numbered 4, after V lost 1 base and J lost 4 bases.

V is TRBV4-3 and J is TRBJ2-7, with 8 bases matching TRBD2. Germline assignment: CDR1 LGHNA and CDR2 YSLEER. This CDR3 is built from 14 residues. Losses at the gene ends were 2 bases for V and 2 bases for J; bases not matched to a gene: 2. In DNA, the CDR3 is TGCGCCAGCAGCCAATGGCGGGAGGCCTACGAGCAGTACTTC. Translation: CASSQWREAYEQYF.

The rearrangement joins TRBV4-2 to TRBJ2-3; 12 nucleotides agree with TRBD2. The length of the CDR3 is 16 residues. V shed 6 bases and J 4 bases; nucleotides not matched to a gene: 8. Germline V gene lookup returns CDR1 LGHNA and CDR2 YNFKEQ. For the CDR3, the DNA is TGTGCCAGCAGTGTCCGACTAGCGGGAGAGGCAGATACGCAGTATTTT. Its translation is CASSVRLAGEADTQYF.

This chain joins TRBV6-5 and TRBJ2-2; TRBD1 might be the D (5 bases). The CDR3 is 15 amino acids. V lost 7 bases and J 0 bases, leaving 12 bases between the germline ends. The germline V gene encodes CDR1 MNHEY and CDR2 SVGAGI. CDR3 in DNA: TGTGCCAGCACCTTACAGGCTCCGAACACCGGGGAGCTGTTTTTT. It translates to CASTLQAPNTGELFF.

This clone showed up just a few times. The rearrangement joins TRBV19 to TRBJ1-5, with D perhaps matching TRBD1 (5 bases). Trimming took 6 bases from V and 7 from J, leaving 19 bases between them. Germline V CDR1 and CDR2: LNHDA, SQIVND (reference sequence). This CDR3 is 15 amino acids long. CDR3 loop: CASRRGTSSQQPQHF. The CDR3 nucleotides are TGTGCCAGTAGACGTGGGACTTCATCACAGCAGCCCCAGCATTTT.

This clone was found a few times. This sequence joins TRBV13 and TRBJ2-2, with D perhaps matching TRBD2 (6 bases). The ends were cut back, 1 base at V and 8 bases at J, with 8 bases in the middle. The CDR3 is 13 residues long. Germline V gene sequence: CDR1 PRHDT, CDR2 FYEKMQ (reference sequence). As DNA, the CDR3 is TGTGCCAGCAGCTTAGCGGGAGATGGGGAGCTGTTTTTT. As protein: CASSLAGDGELFF. Combining the CDR3 with reference TRBV13 and TRBJ2-2 gives the whole variable domain AAGVIQSPRHLIKEKRETATLKCYPIPRHDTVYWYQQGPGQDPQFLISFYEKMQSDKGSIPDRFSAQQFSDYHSELNMSSLELGDSALYFCASSLAGDGELFFGEGSRLTVL.

This chain connects TRBV9 to TRBJ1-1; 7 bases are a match to TRBD1. From germline, CDR1 is SGDLS and CDR2 YYNGEE. This CDR3 contains 16 residues. The trim removed 0 bases at V and 4 bases at J, leaving 9 bases unmatched. CDR3 coding DNA: TGTGCCAGCAGCGTAGAAGGGACAGAGCCGGGCACTGAAGCTTTCTTT. It translates to CASSVEGTEPGTEAFF.

Regarding this clone: Other DNA sequences within the sample encode an identical CDR3. The rearrangement joins TRBV6-5 to TRBJ1-2; TRBD1 is a possible D gene (5 bases). Germline CDR1 reads MNHEY; CDR2 reads SVGAGI. The V end lost 2 bases, the J end lost 3 bases, and 7 bases lay between the germline ends. This CDR3 contains 13 residues. The CDR3, as DNA: TGTGCCAGCAGTTACGGGGGGGACTATGGCTACACCTTC. Translation gives CASSYGGDYGYTF.